These 8 T cell receptor beta chains share one sample of origin, sequenced in a study of T cell responses to AZD1222 COVID-19 vaccine. Repertoires were generated with immunoSEQ multiplex PCR, while TCRdb's copy carries only in-frame clones and drops some. Of under 45,000 clones detected, 88% appear once; the ten largest clones hold more than 20%. This sample comprised peripheral blood, obtained 28 days after the second dose of the MenACWY control vaccine. The source is an adult who received the MenACWY meningococcal vaccine as a control.

The V call is TRBV11-3, the J call TRBJ2-2; 7 nucleotides align to TRBD1. Germline CDR1 reads SGHNT; CDR2 reads YENEEA. The trim removed 3 bases at V and 4 bases at J, leaving 2 bases unmatched. CDR3 length: 14 residues. CDR3 in amino acids: CASSFRTGTGELFF. CDR3 nucleotide sequence: TGTGCCAGCAGCTTTCGGACAGGCACCGGGGAGCTGTTTTTT.

J is TRBJ2-6 and V is TRBV5-4, with D unresolved. Trimming left V 1 base short and J 1 base short, with 6 bases between. From germline, CDR1 is SGHNT and CDR2 YYREEE (reference sequence). This CDR3 has 15 amino acids. The CDR3 nucleotides are TGTGCCAGCAGCTTGAGGGATTCTGGGGCCAACGTCCTGACTTTC. This translates into CASSLRDSGANVLTF.

This chain links TRBV29-1 with TRBJ2-2, with TRBD2 matching over 14 bases. The CDR3 is made up of 15 amino acids. The J segment lost 5 bases and the V segment lost 4 bases, leaving 3 bases of the junction unmatched. Germline CDR1 is SQVTM and CDR2 is ANQGSEA. The CDR3 coding sequence is TGCAGCGTTGGACTAGCGGGAGGGCCAACCGGGGAGCTGTTTTTT. It is translated as CSVGLAGGPTGELFF.

This clone occurred once. This chain uses TRBV11-2 with TRBJ2-1; 13 bases map to TRBD2. Unmatched junction bases numbered 6, after V lost 5 bases and J lost 8 bases. This CDR3 is 15 amino acids long. Germline assignment: CDR1 SGHAT and CDR2 FQNNGV. This chain's CDR3 is CASSPRTSGSYEQFF. The DNA for the CDR3 is TGTGCCAGCAGCCCCCGGACTAGCGGGAGCTATGAGCAGTTCTTC.

The chain carries TRBV28 and TRBJ2-7; D gene ambiguous. Trimming left V 3 bases short and J 1 base short, with 16 bases between. The CDR3 length is 16 residues. Per germline, CDR1 MDHEN and CDR2 SYDVKM. The CDR3, as DNA: TGTGCCAGCAGTTTTTACCCCCTCGGCAGATCCTACGAGCAGTACTTC. Amino acids: CASSFYPLGRSYEQYF.

The chain joins TRBV7-9 to TRBJ2-3, with unresolved D. The CDR3 has 13 residues. Germline CDR1 and CDR2: SEHNR and FQNEAQ (reference sequence). The germline V and J ends were trimmed by 2 bases and 4 bases, with 7 bases remaining between them. The CDR3 reads CASSLPWPDTQYF. CDR3 nucleotide sequence: TGTGCCAGCAGCTTACCCTGGCCAGATACGCAGTATTTT.

This clone appeared a few times. The J gene is TRBJ1-6, the V gene TRBV7-8; no reliable D call. Per the germline V gene, CDR1 is SGHVS and CDR2 is FQNEAQ. This CDR3 spans 15 amino acids. V lost 8 bases, J lost 5 bases, and 16 bases lay in between. This CDR3 is CASAWREVDNSPLHF. For the CDR3, the DNA is TGTGCCAGCGCTTGGAGAGAAGTGGATAATTCACCCCTCCACTTT.

About this clone: At one end the junction does not follow the germline gene, possibly because of a read error. The genes are TRBV6-2 or TRBV6-3 and TRBJ1-5; D perhaps matches TRBD1 (6 bases). Germline CDR1 and CDR2: MNHEY and SVGEGT. The CDR3 covers 11 residues. CDR3 coding DNA: TGTGCCAGCAGTTACCTGGCAGGGGTGTATTTT. Its translation: CASSYLAGVYF.